In this sample, the clone carrying this T cell receptor (beta chain) turned up once. The junction does not match germline at one end; this may be a read error. This sample was included in a study of control samples from healthy donors and cancer patients. The protocol was immunoSEQ multiplex PCR, while the TCRdb copy is restricted to in-frame clones and leaves out a portion. The sample contains tens of thousands of clones, less than 95% of which appear only once. In germline, CDR1 is SSHAT, CDR2 FNYEAQ (reference sequence). The CDR3 has 15 amino acids. The rearrangement joins TRBV7-7 to TRBJ1-1, with a possible D match to TRBD1 (6 bases). The sequence came from a man aged 25-40 years in good health. Sequencing was done on a sample of blood. The CDR3 DNA follows: TGTGCTAGCAGCTTAGGGGGAGCGGCTAACACTGAAGCTTTCTTT. This encodes CASSLGGAANTEAFF. Supplemented by reference TRBV7-7 and TRBJ1-1, the full variable domain reads GAGVSQSPRYKVTKRGQDVTLRCDPISSHATLYWYQQALGQGPEFLTYFNYEAQPDKSGLPSDRFSAERPEGSISTLTIQRTEQRDSAMYRCASSLGGAANTEAFFGQGTRLTVV.